This entry is about one T cell receptor (beta chain). No antigen is known for it. No much larger clone is present one base from it, and per-base qualities are unavailable. The data were obtained in a study of blood T cell repertoires in COVID-19 (dated by TCRdb to 2020 to 2021). In the study overall: The collaborator samples originated in the United States, Italy and Spain and spanned the acute and convalescent phases of COVID-19. The prospective study material was composed of cDNA or gDNA derived from T cells, B-cell-depleted T cells, or PBMCs. Deeply sampled blood TCRbeta repertoires from subjects exposed to, actively infected with, or recovered from COVID-19 were included in the dataset. The repertoires were released in a freely available public database intended as a resource for research on the immune response to SARS-CoV-2. The samples were drawn from two sources: the first 160 participants of the ongoing ImmuneRACE study, and 1,000 to 1,500 subjects contributed by 6 global collaborators. Nearly every sample came with metadata listing a de-identified subject ID, COVID-19 status, age in years and sex. HLA class I and class II types, where available, came from metadata supplied by the sample provider rather than from assay-based typing. The study at large found these results: How much clinical and demographic metadata was included differed by source and by participant, and the metadata was provided uncurated.

Each collaborating institution followed its own protocols to collect whole blood in K2EDTA tubes. For TCRbeta analysis, collaborators shipped samples in one of three forms: frozen whole blood, isolated PBMCs, or DNA extracted from either of those sample types. The immunoSEQ Assay, a bias-controlled multiplex PCR, was used to amplify TCRbeta CDR3 regions from genomic DNA. The authors' analysis ran thus. Within the assay, amplification of reference gene primers was used to estimate how many nucleated cells each sample contained. To quantify the absolute abundance of each unique TCRbeta CDR3 rearrangement, sequence reads were collapsed and filtered. Productive Simpson clonality was computed per sample as the square root of Simpson's diversity index over productive rearrangements. Not all clones reach the TCRdb copy of this immuneACCESS table, which keeps in-frame sequences only. Checked studies attribute under half of the gap to unresolved V genes and leave the rest unexplained. V and J calls and clone size are as listed in that table; D and trimming were resolved from the DNA. A total of about 28,000 clones appear in this sample, more than 70% of them only once. The biggest ten clones account for 20% to 25% of the sample.

From cysteine to phenylalanine, the CDR3 is 16 amino acids long. Only the CDR3 part of the read is kept: 48 bases, read in frame from the first base. Trimming takes 3 bases from V and 10 bases from J, and the germline ends sit 22 bases apart. CDR1 and CDR2 (MNHNS, SASEGT) derive from the germline V gene. The sample taken for sequencing was peripheral blood. The sequence was obtained from a boy aged 2 to 10 with active or convalescent COVID-19. The chain joins TRBV6-1 to TRBJ2-1; matching of 5 bases hints at TRBD1 as the D gene. The CDR3 loop reads CASSDRAPITAMEQFF. Read as DNA, the sequence is TGTGCCAGCAGTGACAGGGCCCCGATTACGGCAATGGAGCAGTTCTTC.